The clone carrying this T cell receptor beta chain was recorded only once. These data belong to a study of control samples from healthy donors and cancer patients. Sequenced by immunoSEQ multiplex PCR; TCRdb stores in-frame clones only, minus some. The sample shows 150,000 to 180,000 clones, more than 85% of them seen only once. Germline V CDR1 and CDR2: MNHNY, SVGAGI (reference sequence). V lost 3 bases to trimming and J lost 6 bases, with 8 bases between them. CDR3 length: 13 residues. The chain carries TRBV6-6 and TRBJ2-2; maybe TRBD2 (5 bases). The sequencing input was blood. The receptor's source is a man in his forties or fifties in good health. CDR3 bases: TGTGCCAGCAGTTATCCTAGCCCCGGGGAGCTGTTTTTT. Its translation is CASSYPSPGELFF.